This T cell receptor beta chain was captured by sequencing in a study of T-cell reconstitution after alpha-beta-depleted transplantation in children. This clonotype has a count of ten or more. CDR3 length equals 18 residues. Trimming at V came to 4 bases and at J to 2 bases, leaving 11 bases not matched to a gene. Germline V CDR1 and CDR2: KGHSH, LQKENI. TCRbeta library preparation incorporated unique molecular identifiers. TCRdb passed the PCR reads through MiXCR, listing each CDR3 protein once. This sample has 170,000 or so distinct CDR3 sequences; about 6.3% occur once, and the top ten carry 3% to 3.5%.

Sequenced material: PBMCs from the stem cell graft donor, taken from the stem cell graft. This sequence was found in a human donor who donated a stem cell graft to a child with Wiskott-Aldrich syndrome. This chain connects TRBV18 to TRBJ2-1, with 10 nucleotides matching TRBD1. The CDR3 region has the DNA TGTGCCAGCTCACGCGCTAGGTTGACAGGGGGCACCTACAATGAGCAGTTCTTC. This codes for CASSRARLTGGTYNEQFF.